The next 14 T cell receptor beta chains were all read from a single sample in a study of blood T cells in healthy people across ages. Sample-barcoded 5' priming and a J-beta primer mix drove a second PCR of roughly 6 to 12 cycles. Using its own MiXCR run on the 5' RACE reads, TCRdb lists one record per CDR3 protein. The sample records some 700,000 distinct CDR3 sequences, roughly 45% being singletons. The sample consisted of blood. The origin of the receptors is a woman aged 55-70 years in good health.

The chain carries TRBV10-3 and TRBJ2-5, with D possibly matching TRBD2 (6 bases). Germline V gene lookup returns CDR1 ENHRY and CDR2 SYGVKD. Trimming removed 0 bases from V and 2 bases from J, with 13 bases in between. CDR3 size: 16 residues. The CDR3 sequence is CAISESGGGDQETQYF. The CDR3 bases are TGTGCCATCAGTGAGTCAGGAGGCGGGGATCAAGAGACCCAGTACTTC.

The J gene is TRBJ2-7, the V gene TRBV7-2; 11 nucleotides line up with TRBD2. V shed 3 bases and J 7 bases; nucleotides not matched to a gene: 8. Germline CDR1 reads SGHTA; CDR2 reads FQGNSA. The CDR3 is 15 residues long. In DNA form, the CDR3 reads TGTGCCAGCAGCTTTACTAGCGGGAGATGGAATGAGCAGTACTTC. It translates to CASSFTSGRWNEQYF.

The rearrangement links TRBV14 to TRBJ2-7; 12 bases map to TRBD2. The J call may be wrong; the DNA end is better matched by TRBJ2-5. CDR3 size: 19 residues. Germline CDR1 and CDR2: SGHDN and FVKESK. The CDR3 DNA reads TGTGCCAGCAGCCAAGCGACTAGCGGGAGCACAGCCAGCGTGCAGACCCAGTACTTC. This translates into CASSQATSGSTASVQTQYF.

This sequence joins TRBV30 and TRBJ2-7; D is unclear. The CDR3 totals 14 residues. Germline CDR1 is GTSNPN and CDR2 is SVGIG (reference sequence). The V and J ends lost 0 bases and 2 bases respectively, with 11 bases between them. The DNA of the CDR3 is TGTGCCTGGAGTGTTAAGATGCGGACCTACGAGCAGTACTTC. It codes for CAWSVKMRTYEQYF.

This clonotype occurred a few times. V is TRBV6-5 and J is TRBJ2-1, with D unresolved. Germline loops: CDR1 MNHEY, CDR2 SVGAGI. The CDR3 totals 17 residues. V shed 0 bases and J shed 1 base, with 13 bases lying between them. The CDR3 here is CASSYSVAIRSYNEQFF. CDR3 sequence (DNA): TGTGCCAGCAGTTACTCAGTAGCAATTCGATCCTACAATGAGCAGTTCTTC.

The J gene is TRBJ2-1, the V gene TRBV7-2, with unresolved D. Germline assignment: CDR1 SGHTA and CDR2 FQGNSA. The CDR3 has 14 amino acids. Trimming shortened V by 5 bases and J by 1 base, and 9 bases separated the two germline ends. The CDR3: CASSEVGSYNEQFF. DNA of the CDR3: TGTGCCAGCAGCGAGGTGGGATCCTACAATGAGCAGTTCTTC.

This clonotype was observed many times. The chain has TRBV4-3 and TRBJ2-7; D not resolved. Germline V gene data show CDR1 as LGHNA and CDR2 as YSLEER. The germline V and J ends were trimmed by 0 bases and 0 bases, with 6 bases remaining between them. The CDR3 covers 14 residues. The CDR3 protein is CASSQEKSSYEQYF. DNA for the CDR3: TGCGCCAGCAGCCAAGAGAAGAGCTCCTACGAGCAGTACTTC.

This chain's CDR3 is CASSQGRLLNYGYTF. CDR3 coding DNA: TGTGCCAGCAGCCAGGGACGGCTTCTTAACTATGGCTACACCTTC. J is TRBJ1-2 and V is TRBV7-2; the D gene is possibly TRBD1 (5 bases). This CDR3 has 15 residues. V was shortened by 5 bases and J by 1 base, with 14 bases between the two germline ends. CDR1 is SGHTA, CDR2 FQGNSA, per germline.

This clonotype was found once. This chain uses TRBV7-2 with TRBJ1-4, with D perhaps matching TRBD1 (6 bases). Trimming removed 2 bases at V and 7 bases at J, with 11 bases between. Germline V CDR1 and CDR2: SGHTA, FQGNSA. CDR3 size: 14 residues. CDR3 loop: CASSLKQGGEKLFF. For the CDR3, the DNA is TGTGCCAGCAGCTTAAAACAGGGTGGTGAAAAACTGTTTTTT.

A few counts support this clonotype. The chain joins TRBV11-2 to TRBJ2-7; possibly TRBD1 for D (6 bases). The CDR3 consists of 15 residues. Germline values: CDR1 SGHAT, CDR2 FQNNGV. V lost 0 bases, J lost 4 bases, and 13 bases lay in between. DNA of the CDR3: TGTGCCAGCAGCTTAGAGCAGGGGCGCTTTTACGAGCAGTACTTC. This sequence encodes CASSLEQGRFYEQYF.

The chain is built from TRBV5-1 and TRBJ2-1, with D unclear. Germline CDR1 and CDR2: SGHRS and YFSETQ. There are 12 residues in the CDR3. Trimming cost V 6 bases and J 8 bases, with 12 bases left between them. CDR3 coding DNA: TGCGCCAGCACGTCAGGTTGGGATGAGCAGTTCTTC. This encodes CASTSGWDEQFF.

This clonotype was observed once. A much larger clone sits a single nucleotide away, making a read error possible. The CDR3 sequence: CASSQDGGPYEQFF. Here the CDR3 DNA reads TGCGCCAGCAGCCAAGACGGCGGGCCCTACGAGCAGTTCTTC. The rearrangement links TRBV4-3 to TRBJ2-1, with D possibly being TRBD2 (5 bases). The CDR3 runs 14 residues. Germline V gene data show CDR1 as LGHNA and CDR2 as YSLEER. Trimming took off 0 bases at V and 10 bases at J, with 13 bases between the two ends.

This clonotype was seen more than once but under ten times. The chain joins TRBV6-2 or TRBV6-3 to TRBJ1-1; 7 bases fit TRBD1. CDR3 size: 14 residues. The V and J ends lost 6 bases and 4 bases, in that order; junction bases with no gene match: 8. CDR1 is MNHEY and CDR2 is SVGEGT in the germline V gene. Written as DNA, the CDR3 is TGTGCCAGCAGCCCGCAGGGGGTACCCACTGAAGCTTTCTTT. Protein product: CASSPQGVPTEAFF.

The chain couples TRBV2 to TRBJ2-1, with D hard to call. With 7 bases removed from V and 6 bases from J, the gap between germline ends came to 31 bases. The CDR3 runs 19 residues. Germline V gene data show CDR1 as SNHLY and CDR2 as FYNNEI. The CDR3 DNA reads TGTGCCAGCATTCACGAAACTCTGGGGTCCTATTCGAGAAGCAATGAGCAGTTCTTC. It is translated as CASIHETLGSYSRSNEQFF.